These T cell receptor beta chains were read from a single sample in a study of blood T cell repertoires in COVID-19. Using immunoSEQ multiplex PCR, the repertoire was profiled, and TCRdb retains in-frame clones only, with some absent. The sample lists tens of thousands of clones; roughly 80% were seen once. Sequencing was done on a sample of peripheral blood. The receptors derive from a human donor in a cohort sampled during active COVID-19. CDR3s include the opening cysteine and the closing phenylalanine or tryptophan. The order of the fields is CDR3 length, J gene, clone size, V gene, D gene, CDR3 protein, CDR3 DNA. A D gene is named only where the DNA matches it firmly. Only some rows state a clone size, as once, few, many or a class for expanded clones.

15	TRBJ1-1	NA	TRBV5-5	NA	CASSSPGAGDTEAFF	TGTGCCAGCAGCTCGCCAGGGGCGGGAGACACTGAAGCTTTCTTT
15	TRBJ1-4	NA	TRBV4-2	NA	CASSQDQGWVEKLFF	TGTGCCAGCAGCCAAGATCAGGGGTGGGTTGAAAAACTGTTTTTT
15	TRBJ1-4	NA	TRBV28	NA	CASSRSTTTNEKLFF	TGTGCCAGCAGCCGAAGTACAACAACTAATGAAAAACTGTTTTTT
15	TRBJ2-7	NA	TRBV18	NA	CASSPVGDSGYEQYF	TGTGCCAGCTCACCAGTCGGGGACAGCGGGTACGAGCAGTACTTC
15	TRBJ2-1	once	TRBV5-4	TRBD2	CASSPRTSGSHEQFF	TGTGCCAGCAGCCCCAGGACTAGCGGGAGCCATGAGCAGTTCTTC
12	TRBJ1-1	NA	TRBV28	NA	CASSPGWTEAFF	TGTGCCAGCAGTCCTGGCTGGACTGAAGCTTTCTTT
13	TRBJ1-3	NA	TRBV10-2	NA	CASRSSSGNTIYF	TGCGCCAGCAGGTCGAGCTCTGGAAACACCATATATTTT
13	TRBJ1-1	NA	TRBV6-6	NA	CASSYGQNTEAFF	TGTGCCAGCAGTTATGGGCAGAACACTGAAGCTTTCTTT
14	TRBJ1-1	NA	TRBV6-5	NA	CASSLTGLDTEAFF	TGTGCCAGCAGTTTAACAGGGCTAGACACTGAAGCTTTCTTT
15	TRBJ2-7	NA	TRBV5-5	TRBD1	CASKSAGQGPLEQYF	TGTGCCAGCAAATCTGCGGGACAGGGCCCTCTCGAGCAGTACTTC
14	TRBJ2-3	NA	TRBV4-1	NA	CASSQFLSADTQYF	TGCGCCAGCAGCCAATTTTTGAGCGCAGATACGCAGTATTTT
14	TRBJ1-1	NA	TRBV30	NA	CAWSIGGSNTEAFF	TGTGCCTGGAGCATCGGCGGATCGAACACTGAAGCTTTCTTT
16	TRBJ2-1	NA	TRBV19	TRBD2	CASSIRGRGGYNEQFF	TGTGCCAGTAGTATCCGAGGGCGGGGGGGTTACAATGAGCAGTTCTTC
15	TRBJ1-5	NA	TRBV6-5	NA	CASSIHKGEGQPQHF	TGTGCCAGCAGTATCCATAAGGGGGAGGGACAGCCCCAGCATTTT
16	TRBJ2-1	NA	TRBV2	TRBD2	CASSVRTSGRVNEQFF	TGTGCCAGCAGTGTCCGGACTAGCGGGAGGGTAAATGAGCAGTTCTTC
15	TRBJ1-5	NA	TRBV5-6	NA	CASSLFGQLNQPQHF	TGTGCCAGCAGCTTGTTTGGACAGCTAAATCAGCCCCAGCATTTT
16	TRBJ1-6	NA	TRBV28	NA	CATQVPGGSYNSPLHF	TGTGCCACGCAAGTTCCGGGAGGCTCCTATAATTCACCCCTCCACTTT
14	TRBJ2-7	NA	TRBV7-2	TRBD1	CASSVQGYSYEQYF	TGTGCCAGCAGCGTACAGGGGTACTCCTACGAGCAGTACTTC
15	TRBJ2-5	NA	TRBV5-1	NA	CASSLVGSPQETQYF	TGCGCCAGCAGCTTGGTGGGCAGCCCCCAAGAGACCCAGTACTTC
17	TRBJ2-6	NA	TRBV7-9	NA	CASTSGTVSSGANVLTF	TGTGCCAGCACCTCCGGGACTGTCTCCTCTGGGGCCAACGTCCTGACTTTC
14	TRBJ2-1	NA	TRBV7-2	NA	CASSLVPGEGEQFF	TGTGCCAGCAGCTTAGTGCCAGGGGAGGGTGAGCAGTTCTTC
13	TRBJ2-1	NA	TRBV12-3/TRBV12-4	NA	CASSFNYANEQFF	TGTGCCAGCAGTTTTAACTACGCCAATGAGCAGTTCTTC
16	TRBJ1-6	NA	TRBV7-6	NA	CASSLNGRGANSPLHF	TGTGCCAGCAGCTTAAACGGTCGGGGGGCAAATTCACCCCTCCACTTT
16	TRBJ2-3	once	TRBV5-1	TRBD1	CASSSSGTGNTDTQYF	TGCGCCAGCAGCTCCTCCGGGACAGGGAACACAGATACGCAGTATTTT
16	TRBJ2-7	NA	TRBV3-1/TRBV3-2	TRBD1	CASSQGAGTGTYEQYF	TGTGCCAGCAGCCAAGGCGCCGGGACAGGGACCTACGAGCAGTACTTC
13	TRBJ1-2	NA	TRBV7-9	NA	CASSFGEGGGYTF	TGTGCCAGCAGCTTCGGGGAGGGAGGGGGCTACACCTTC
17	TRBJ1-4	NA	TRBV28	NA	CASSLGASQGSRLKLFF	TGTGCCAGCAGTTTAGGTGCGTCCCAGGGCTCGAGGTTGAAACTGTTTTTT
12	TRBJ1-1	NA	TRBV2	NA	CASSPAEGRAFF	TGTGCCAGCAGCCCCGCGGAGGGACGGGCTTTCTTT
18	TRBJ1-5	once	TRBV6-4	NA	CASRRVTGQGRGNQPQHF	TGTGCCAGCAGGAGGGTCACAGGGCAGGGTAGGGGCAATCAGCCCCAGCATTTT
15	TRBJ2-1	NA	TRBV6-5	NA	CASSRDFSSYNEQFF	TGTGCCAGCAGTCGGGACTTTAGCTCCTACAATGAGCAGTTCTTC
15	TRBJ1-2	NA	TRBV6-5	NA	CASSPLQGGAGGYTF	TGTGCCAGCAGTCCCCTCCAGGGAGGGGCTGGTGGCTACACCTTC
15	TRBJ2-2	NA	TRBV2	TRBD1	CASRTGTGYTGELFF	TGTGCCAGCAGGACCGGGACAGGGTACACCGGGGAGCTGTTTTTT
17	TRBJ2-2	NA	TRBV18	NA	CASSPPVEGANTGELFF	TGTGCCAGCTCACCACCGGTTGAAGGGGCGAACACCGGGGAGCTGTTTTTT
15	TRBJ1-6	NA	TRBV3-1/TRBV3-2	TRBD1	CASSRRDRGNSPLHF	TGTGCCAGCAGCCGCCGGGACAGGGGTAATTCACCCCTCCACTTT
17	TRBJ2-2	NA	TRBV28	TRBD2	CASSLAGTSDLTGELFF	TGTGCCAGCAGCCTTGCCGGGACTAGCGATCTCACCGGGGAGCTGTTTTTT
15	TRBJ2-7	NA	TRBV19	NA	CASSIRGRGAGEQYF	TGTGCCAGTAGTATTCGTGGGAGGGGGGCCGGCGAGCAGTACTTC
13	TRBJ2-1	NA	TRBV20-1	NA	CSASSTRGTAGFF	TGCAGTGCTAGTAGCACCCGAGGGACTGCAGGATTCTTC
13	TRBJ1-6	NA	TRBV9	NA	CASSDQGNSPLHF	TGTGCCAGCAGCGATCAGGGGAATTCACCCCTCCACTTT
18	TRBJ2-6	once	TRBV4-3	NA	CASSHTDSGGSGANVLTF	TGCGCCAGCAGCCATACCGACTCCGGGGGATCTGGGGCCAACGTCCTGACTTTC
13	TRBJ2-7	NA	TRBV2	TRBD1	CASRDGTGYEQYF	TGTGCCAGCAGGGACGGGACAGGATACGAGCAGTACTTC
10	TRBJ1-2	NA	TRBV29-1	NA	CSVSAGGYTF	TGCAGCGTTTCCGCGGGTGGCTACACCTTC
15	TRBJ2-6	NA	TRBV6-5	NA	CASTPTRSGANVLTF	TGTGCCAGCACCCCGACTCGCTCTGGGGCCAACGTCCTGACTTTC
14	TRBJ1-6	NA	TRBV20-1	NA	CSASSGDENSPLHF	TGCAGTGCTAGTTCAGGGGACGAAAATTCACCCCTCCACTTT
18	TRBJ1-1	NA	TRBV11-2	TRBD1	CASSLNPGTGGANTEAFF	TGTGCCAGCAGCCTGAACCCCGGGACAGGGGGCGCGAACACTGAAGCTTTCTTT
15	TRBJ1-1	NA	TRBV6-5	NA	CASSYSALPFTEAFF	TGTGCCAGCAGTTACTCGGCCTTGCCCTTCACTGAAGCTTTCTTT
15	TRBJ2-1	NA	TRBV24-1	NA	CATSDQQGWYNEQFF	TGTGCCACCAGTGATCAGCAGGGTTGGTACAATGAGCAGTTCTTC
20	TRBJ2-2	NA	TRBV9	NA	CASSGNRRSSIYRNTGELFF	TGTGCCAGCAGCGGGAACCGGAGAAGCTCGATCTACCGGAACACCGGGGAGCTGTTTTTT
18	TRBJ2-2	NA	TRBV2	TRBD2	CASSAPRGGFAGTGELFF	TGTGCCAGCAGTGCCCCCCGGGGAGGGTTCGCGGGCACCGGGGAGCTGTTTTTT
13	TRBJ1-1	NA	TRBV7-2	NA	CASSFGANTEAFF	TGTGCCAGCAGCTTTGGGGCCAACACTGAAGCTTTCTTT
18	TRBJ2-1	NA	TRBV6-2/TRBV6-3	TRBD2	CASSYPGTSGSSYNEQFF	TGTGCCAGCAGTTACCCCGGGACTAGCGGGAGCTCCTACAATGAGCAGTTCTTC